Sequencing of this TCR beta chain was carried out in a study of beta chain features in type 1 diabetes. Study-level information: Sorted cells examined across all samples numbered 107,917,701.

This clone was found a few times. The antigen remains unidentified. Every isolated RNA sample was fully reverse transcribed, so sequencing captured expressed TCRB transcripts. Assay: immunoSEQ multiplex PCR; the TCRdb copy retains only in-frame clones and omits some. The sample has under 150,000 clones, roughly 50% seen once. Per germline, CDR1 ENHRY and CDR2 SYGVKD. This CDR3 has 16 residues. The ends lost 6 bases at V and 4 bases at J; junction bases unmatched: 7. Study-level points and caveats: TCRB repertoires of naive, central memory and Treg cells appeared more similar among patients than among healthy donors. Patients with type 1 diabetes carried fewer insertions and had more deletions at their VDJ junctions.

The genes are TRBV10-3 and TRBJ2-3; 13 bases match TRBD2. Sequencing was done on a sample of Tregs from blood. The receptor was isolated from a man between 18 and 35 years old in good health. The CDR3 spells CAISGTSGIGSDTQYF. Written as DNA, the CDR3 is TGTGCCATCAGCGGGACTAGCGGGATAGGGTCAGATACGCAGTATTTT.